This T cell receptor beta chain appears in the sequencing data of a study of T cells in Graves' hyperthyroidism and ophthalmopathy. Findings of the study overall: Most thyroid-expanded clonotypes above 0.001 were also found in blood. The model's output predicted ophthalmopathy at a median of around 7 months prior to onset.

In the case of this clonotype: Its antigen is unknown.

The investigators amplified TCR beta CDR3 regions from RNA transcripts. RT-PCR in the first round (using the HTBI primer set) targeted the TCR CDR3. Each CDR3 protein gets one entry after TCRdb re-called the multiplex PCR reads with MiXCR. The table shows hundreds of thousands of distinct CDR3 sequences, with under 25% occurring only once. Between the trimmed V and J ends, which lost 5 bases and 7 bases, there was a span of 12 bases. Germline CDR1 and CDR2: MNHEY and SVGEGT. This CDR3 spans 13 amino acids. Ophthalmopathy patients all had a Clinical Activity Score of at least 3, a NOSPECS grade of at least 4 and disease under 3 months old. A patient was excluded if there was uncontrolled infection, other autoimmune disease, pregnancy or lactation.

The chain is built from TRBV6-2 or TRBV6-3 and TRBJ2-1; perhaps TRBD2 as D (6 bases). The clonotype originates from a woman aged 70 to 79 with Graves' ophthalmopathy. The specimen sequenced was blood. The chain's CDR3 is CASSPSGANEQFF. The CDR3 nucleotides read TGTGCCAGCAGTCCCTCGGGAGCTAATGAGCAGTTCTTC.